This T cell receptor beta chain is drawn from a study of T cell changes during pregnancy in multiple sclerosis. The table came from immunoSEQ multiplex PCR; TCRdb's copy has only in-frame clones and leaves some out. The table lists over 70,000 clones, around 90% of them singletons. The junction had 6 bases not matched to a gene; V was cut back by 0 bases and J by 6 bases. This CDR3 contains 16 residues. Germline CDR1 MNHEY, CDR2 SMNVEV (reference sequence). The source material was peripheral blood, sampled in the first trimester of pregnancy. The TCR sequence derives from a female donor in good health, enrolled as a control in a pregnancy study. The chain has TRBV27 and TRBJ2-3; TRBD2 aligns across 10 bases. The CDR3 bases are TGTGCCAGCAGTTTATCATTAGCGGGAGGTTTCGATACGCAGTATTTT. As protein: CASSLSLAGGFDTQYF.